The clone carrying this T cell receptor beta chain showed up just a few times. The antigen remains undetermined. There are 15 residues in the CDR3. Germline V CDR1 and CDR2: SGDLS, YYNGEE. Trimming took 4 bases from V and 0 from J, leaving 12 bases between them. The sample is drawn from a study of post-analysis software for immune sequencing data. As for the study in general: Multiple sclerosis in the patients followed relapsing-remitting, secondary progressive and progressive-relapsing courses. General observations from the study: Five TRBV segments were more frequent in patients than controls; TRBV5-6, TRBV5-1 and TRBV20-1 belonged to this group. Under the F measure, samples that were prepared in one batch clustered strongly together. Controls showed significantly higher normalized Chao1 diversity than did multiple sclerosis patients.

cDNA libraries of TCR beta carried unique molecular identifiers. Starting from approximately 1 to 10 million T cells, the study yielded 450,000 to 500,000 cDNA molecules. TCRdb analysed the PCR reads with MiXCR anew, one entry per CDR3 protein. This table holds roughly 800,000 distinct CDR3 sequences, 25% to 30% found once. This TCR derives from a girl between 10 and 17 years old with multiple sclerosis. The chain couples TRBV9 to TRBJ2-3, with D perhaps being TRBD1 or TRBD2 (5 bases each). Sample: blood. The CDR3 sequence is CASSSSWGSTDTQYF. DNA of the CDR3: TGTGCCAGCAGCAGCAGTTGGGGGAGCACAGATACGCAGTATTTT.